This T cell receptor beta chain was found in a study of beta chain features in type 1 diabetes. General study results and limits: The study found moderately but significantly shorter TCRB CDR3s in all four CD4+ subsets of Type 1 diabetes patients. Unsettled here was the matter of whether HLA type influences TCRB rearrangement. VDJ junctions from type 1 diabetes patients carried fewer insertions and larger deletions.

The entirety of the isolated RNA underwent reverse transcription, so expressed TCRB transcripts were sequenced. Sequenced by immunoSEQ multiplex PCR; TCRdb stores in-frame clones only, minus some. This sample yields approximately 260,000 clones, of which around 25% are seen a single time; 0.012% belongs to the top ten. Trimming took 5 bases from V and 0 from J, leaving 11 bases between them. Germline CDR1 is SQVTM and CDR2 is ANQGSEA. The CDR3 has 15 amino acids. This clone showed up just a few times. As yet, its antigen is unknown. The chain joins TRBV29-1 to TRBJ2-6; D is possibly TRBD1 (6 bases). The specimen was naive CD4+ T cells from blood. This clonotype was obtained from a woman aged 25 to 39 with type 1 diabetes. The CDR3, as DNA: TGCAGCGTTAGGCAGGGGCCCTCTGGGGCCAACGTCCTGACTTTC. The encoded protein is CSVRQGPSGANVLTF.